This T cell receptor (beta chain) was identified in a study of T cell changes during pregnancy in multiple sclerosis. The CDR3 has 13 residues. Germline CDR1 reads SGHKS; CDR2 reads YYEKEE (reference sequence). V was clipped by 0 bases and J by 4 bases, with 7 bases between them. Here immunoSEQ multiplex PCR was the method, and the copy in TCRdb shows in-frame clones only, minus some. The table includes over 50,000 clones, roughly 92% detected once. As concerns this clone: Other DNA sequences in this sample translate to the same CDR3.

Sequenced material: CD4+ T cells from peripheral blood mononuclear cells, taken in the third trimester of pregnancy. V usage is TRBV5-5 and J usage is TRBJ1-2; weak D call: TRBD1 (5 bases). The sequence was obtained from a female donor with multiple sclerosis, enrolled in a pregnancy study. The CDR3 region has the DNA TGTGCCAGCAGCTTGGGGGGGGGCTATGGCTACACCTTC. Protein product: CASSLGGGYGYTF.